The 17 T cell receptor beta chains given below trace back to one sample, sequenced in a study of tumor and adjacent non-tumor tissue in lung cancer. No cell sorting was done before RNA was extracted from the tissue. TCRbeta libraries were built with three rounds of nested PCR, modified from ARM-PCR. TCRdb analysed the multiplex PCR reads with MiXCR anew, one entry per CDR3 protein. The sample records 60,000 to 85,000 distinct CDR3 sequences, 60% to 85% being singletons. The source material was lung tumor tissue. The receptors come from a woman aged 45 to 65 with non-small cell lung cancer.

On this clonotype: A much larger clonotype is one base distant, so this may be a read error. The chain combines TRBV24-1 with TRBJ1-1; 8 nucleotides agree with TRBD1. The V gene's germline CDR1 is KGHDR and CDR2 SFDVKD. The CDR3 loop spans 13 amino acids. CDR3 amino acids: CVTSERTGLEAFF. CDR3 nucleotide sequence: TGTGTCACCAGTGAAAGGACAGGGCTTGAAGCTTTCTTT.

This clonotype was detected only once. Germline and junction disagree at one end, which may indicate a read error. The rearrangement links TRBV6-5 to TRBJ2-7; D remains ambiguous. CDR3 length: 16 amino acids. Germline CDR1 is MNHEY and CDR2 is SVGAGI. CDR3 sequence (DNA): TGTGCCAGCAGCCATAGGGCTCTAGTGTGGGCCTACGAACAGTACTTC. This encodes CASSHRALVWAYEQYF.

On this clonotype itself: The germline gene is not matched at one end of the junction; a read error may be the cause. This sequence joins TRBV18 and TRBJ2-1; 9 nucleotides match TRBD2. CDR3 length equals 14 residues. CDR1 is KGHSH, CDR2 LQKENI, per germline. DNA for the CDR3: TGTTCCAGCCGCGGCGGGAGGGCCTACAATGAACAGTTCTTC. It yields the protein CSSRGGRAYNEQFF.

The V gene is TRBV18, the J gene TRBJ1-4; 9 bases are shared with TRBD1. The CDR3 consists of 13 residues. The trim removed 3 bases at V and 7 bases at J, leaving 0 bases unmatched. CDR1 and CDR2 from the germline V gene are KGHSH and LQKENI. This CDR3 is CASSPGQGEKLFF. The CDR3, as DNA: TGTGCCAGCTCACCGGGACAGGGTGAAAAACTGTTTTTT. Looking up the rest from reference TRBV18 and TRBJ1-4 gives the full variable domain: NAGVMQNPRHLVRRRGQEARLRCSPMKGHSHVYWYRQLPEEGLKFMVYLQKENIIDESGMPKERFSAEFPKEGPSILRIQQVVRGDSAAYFCASSPGQGEKLFFGSGTQLSVL.

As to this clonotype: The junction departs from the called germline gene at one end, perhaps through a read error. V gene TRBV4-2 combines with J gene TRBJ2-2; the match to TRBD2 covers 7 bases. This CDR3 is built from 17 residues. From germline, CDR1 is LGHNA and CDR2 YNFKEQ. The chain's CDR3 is CASSQGFRREFTRELFF. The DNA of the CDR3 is TGTGCCAGCAGCCAAGGTTTCCGGCGGGAGTTCACCAGGGAGCTGTTTTTT.

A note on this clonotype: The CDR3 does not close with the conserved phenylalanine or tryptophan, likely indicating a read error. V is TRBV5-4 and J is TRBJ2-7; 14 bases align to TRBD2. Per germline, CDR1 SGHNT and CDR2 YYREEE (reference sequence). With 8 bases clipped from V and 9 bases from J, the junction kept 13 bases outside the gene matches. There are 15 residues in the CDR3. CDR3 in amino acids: CASSPGLAGGGGQYS. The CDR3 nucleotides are TGTGCCAGTAGCCCCGGACTAGCGGGAGGTGGCGGGCAGTACTCC.

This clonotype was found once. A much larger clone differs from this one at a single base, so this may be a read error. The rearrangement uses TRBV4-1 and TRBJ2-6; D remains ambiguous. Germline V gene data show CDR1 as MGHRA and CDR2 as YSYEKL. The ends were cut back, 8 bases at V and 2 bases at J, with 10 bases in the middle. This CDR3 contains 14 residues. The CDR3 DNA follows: TGCGCCAGCGAGGAAGAGGCTGGGGCCAACGTCCTGACTTTC. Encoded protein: CASEEEAGANVLTF.

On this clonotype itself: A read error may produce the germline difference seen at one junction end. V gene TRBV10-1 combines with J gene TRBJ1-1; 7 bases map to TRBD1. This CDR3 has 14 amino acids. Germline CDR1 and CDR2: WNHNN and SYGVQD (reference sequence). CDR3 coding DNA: TGCGCCAGCAGGCCACAGGGGAATACCTCTGAAGCTATCTTT. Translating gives CASRPQGNTSEAIF.

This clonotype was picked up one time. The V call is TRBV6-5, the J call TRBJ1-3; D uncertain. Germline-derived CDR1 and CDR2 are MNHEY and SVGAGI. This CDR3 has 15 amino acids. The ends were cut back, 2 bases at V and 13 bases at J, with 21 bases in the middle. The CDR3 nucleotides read TGTGCCAGCAGTTACGTTCCTGTCTCTGGAAACGCTATATATTTT. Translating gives CASSYVPVSGNAIYF.

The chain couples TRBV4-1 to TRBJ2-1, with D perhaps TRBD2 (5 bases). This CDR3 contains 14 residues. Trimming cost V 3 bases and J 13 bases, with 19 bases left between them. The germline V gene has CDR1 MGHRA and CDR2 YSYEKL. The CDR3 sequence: CASSHDPFSVEQFF. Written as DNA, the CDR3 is TGCGCCAGCAGCCATGATCCATTTAGCGTTGAACAGTTCTTC.

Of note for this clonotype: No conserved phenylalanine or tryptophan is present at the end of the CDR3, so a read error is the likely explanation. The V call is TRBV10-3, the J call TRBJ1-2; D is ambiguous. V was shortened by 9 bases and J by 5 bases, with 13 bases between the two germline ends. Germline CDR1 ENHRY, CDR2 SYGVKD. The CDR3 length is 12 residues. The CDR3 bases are TGTGCCATTTCTGAATCACTTTATGGCTACACCTCC. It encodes CAISESLYGYTS.

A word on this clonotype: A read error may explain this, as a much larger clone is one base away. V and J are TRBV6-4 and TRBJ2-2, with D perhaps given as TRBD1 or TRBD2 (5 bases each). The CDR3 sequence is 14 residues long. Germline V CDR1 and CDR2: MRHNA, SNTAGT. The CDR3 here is CATSDRDNTGELFF. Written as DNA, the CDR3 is TGTGCCACCAGTGACCGGGACAACACCGGGGAGCTGTTTTTT.

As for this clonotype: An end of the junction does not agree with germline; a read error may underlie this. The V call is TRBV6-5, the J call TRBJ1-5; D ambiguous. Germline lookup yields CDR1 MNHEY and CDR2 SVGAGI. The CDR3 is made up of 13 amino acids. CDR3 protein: CASTAIFFQPKHF. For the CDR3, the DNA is TGTGCCAGTACCGCAATATTTTTCCAGCCCAAGCATTTT.

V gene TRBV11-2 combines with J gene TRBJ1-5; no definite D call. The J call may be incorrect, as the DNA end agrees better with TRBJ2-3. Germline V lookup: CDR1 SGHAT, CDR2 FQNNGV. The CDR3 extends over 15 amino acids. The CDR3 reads CASSYYGLSNQPQYF. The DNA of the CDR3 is TGTGCCAGCAGCTATTATGGATTGAGCAATCAGCCCCAGTATTTT.

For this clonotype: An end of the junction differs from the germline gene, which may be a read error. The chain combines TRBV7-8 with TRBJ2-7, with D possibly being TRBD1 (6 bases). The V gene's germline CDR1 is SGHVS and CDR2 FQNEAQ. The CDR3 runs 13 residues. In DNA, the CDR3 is TGTGCCAGCACCTGGACAGTAGCCTACGGGCAGTACTTC. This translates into CASTWTVAYGQYF.

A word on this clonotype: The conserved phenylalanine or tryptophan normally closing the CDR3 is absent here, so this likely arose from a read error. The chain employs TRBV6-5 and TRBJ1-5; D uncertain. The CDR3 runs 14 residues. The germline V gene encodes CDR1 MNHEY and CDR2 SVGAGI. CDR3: CVSSYPAAFFPQHS. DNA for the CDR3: TGTGTCAGCAGTTACCCAGCGGCCTTCTTCCCCCAGCATTCT.

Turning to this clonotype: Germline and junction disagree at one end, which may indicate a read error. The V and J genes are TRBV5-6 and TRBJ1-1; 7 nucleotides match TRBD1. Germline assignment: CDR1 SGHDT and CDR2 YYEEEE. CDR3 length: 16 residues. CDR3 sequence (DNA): TGTGCCAGCAGCTTGGCCTCCGGGACAGCGAACACTGAAGCTTACTTT. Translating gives CASSLASGTANTEAYF.